These 9 T cell receptor beta chains share one sample of origin, sequenced in a study of T cells in Graves' hyperthyroidism and ophthalmopathy. Amplification of TCR beta CDR3 regions was performed using RNA transcripts as template. When the TCR CDR3 underwent first-round RT-PCR, the HTBI primer set was used. TCRdb recomputed calls from the multiplex PCR reads with MiXCR, one row per CDR3 protein. This table has about 400,000 distinct CDR3 sequences, around 15% appearing once. The source material was blood. These receptors were obtained from a man aged 18 to 30 with Graves' ophthalmopathy.

This clonotype was observed a few times. V gene TRBV9 combines with J gene TRBJ1-1; maybe TRBD1 (5 bases). V was clipped by 0 bases and J by 4 bases, with 19 bases between them. Germline CDR1 and CDR2: SGDLS and YYNGEE. CDR3 size: 17 residues. The CDR3 region has the DNA TGTGCCAGCAGCGTAGCGGGGGGGGGGGGTAGTGGCACTGAAGCTTTCTTT. Protein: CASSVAGGGGSGTEAFF.

The chain links TRBV11-2 to TRBJ2-1; TRBD1 aligns across 11 bases. The germline V gene encodes CDR1 SGHAT and CDR2 FQNNGV. This CDR3 is built from 14 residues. V gave up 3 bases and J gave up 9 bases; unmatched junction bases: 4. The CDR3 reads CASSFPGTGGEQFF. In nucleotides, the CDR3 is TGTGCCAGCAGCTTCCCCGGGACAGGGGGTGAGCAGTTCTTC.

The chain recombines TRBV4-2 with TRBJ1-2; possible D gene TRBD1, 6 bases. The CDR3 is 16 amino acids. V lost 0 bases, J lost 4 bases, and 15 bases lay in between. Germline V gene data show CDR1 as LGHNA and CDR2 as YNFKEQ. The CDR3 is CASSQDEGGRAYGYTF. In nucleotides, the CDR3 is TGTGCCAGCAGCCAAGATGAGGGGGGCAGGGCCTATGGCTACACCTTC.

This clonotype was seen repeatedly, ten times or more. V and J are TRBV12-3 or TRBV12-4 and TRBJ2-7; 13 bases are a match to TRBD2. The CDR3 is made up of 19 amino acids. V shed 1 base, J shed 0 bases, and the junction held 9 bases outside the gene matches. The CDR3 spells CASSLGGGLAGMSSYEQYF. CDR3 bases: TGTGCCAGCAGTTTAGGGGGGGGACTAGCGGGAATGAGCTCCTACGAGCAGTACTTC.

This sequence joins TRBV10-3 and TRBJ1-1, with 8 bases matching TRBD1. Trimming removed 7 bases from V and 5 bases from J; junction bases left unmatched: 6. Germline assignment: CDR1 ENHRY and CDR2 SYGVKD. The CDR3 has 13 residues. The chain's CDR3 is CAITRTGGTEAFF. The CDR3 DNA sequence: TGTGCCATCACCAGAACAGGGGGGACTGAAGCTTTCTTT.

The rearrangement links TRBV29-1 to TRBJ1-2; 10 bases match TRBD1. The CDR3 covers 13 residues. J lost 4 bases, V lost 5 bases, and 4 bases had no gene match. Germline lookup yields CDR1 SQVTM and CDR2 ANQGSEA. The CDR3 loop is CSVPRDRGYGYTF. The CDR3 region has the DNA TGCAGCGTTCCCCGGGACAGGGGCTATGGCTACACCTTC.

This clonotype was recorded at least ten times. The rearrangement joins TRBV11-2 to TRBJ1-6; 8 nucleotides match TRBD1. Germline CDR1 SGHAT, CDR2 FQNNGV. CDR3 size: 16 residues. The V gene end was trimmed by 2 bases and the J gene end by 9 bases; junction bases not matched to a gene: 9. Here the CDR3 reads CASSLLTRTGISPLHF. In DNA, the CDR3 is TGTGCCAGCAGCTTACTTACGCGGACAGGGATTTCACCCCTCCACTTT. The whole variable domain, filled in from reference TRBV11-2 and TRBJ1-6, reads EAGVAQSPRYKIIEKRQSVAFWCNPISGHATLYWYQQILGQGPKLLIQFQNNGVVDDSQLPKDRFSAERLKGVDSTLKIQPAKLEDSAVYLCASSLLTRTGISPLHFGNGTRLTVT.

This clonotype has just a few counts. V gene TRBV12-3 or TRBV12-4 combines with J gene TRBJ2-6, with TRBD1 identical over 9 bases. This CDR3 region has 16 residues. Trimming at V came to 4 bases and at J to 2 bases, leaving 3 bases not matched to a gene. CDR3 loop: CASSSNRGPGANVLTF. The CDR3 DNA follows: TGTGCCAGCAGTTCAAACAGGGGGCCTGGGGCCAACGTCCTGACTTTC.

At least ten counts were recorded for this clonotype. The chain recombines TRBV3-1 with TRBJ1-3; D is undetermined. Trimming left V 4 bases short and J 4 bases short, with 8 bases between. Looked up from germline, CDR1 is LGHDT and CDR2 is YNNKEL (reference sequence). The CDR3 has 13 amino acids. The CDR3 DNA follows: TGTGCCAGCAGCCGACCGACGGGAAACACCATATATTTT. Translation: CASSRPTGNTIYF.